These T cell receptor beta chains were read from a single sample in a study of blood T cell repertoires in COVID-19. This table comes from immunoSEQ multiplex PCR, and its TCRdb copy is limited to in-frame clones, with some not included. The sample contains 200,000 to 300,000 clones, about nine tenths of which appear only once. The material sequenced was peripheral blood. The receptors stem from a person aged 18-30 years with COVID-19, enrolled during active disease. The CDR3 runs from the conserved cysteine through the conserved F or W. The order of the fields is J gene, V gene, clone size, D gene, CDR3 protein, CDR3 DNA. The D gene is left open where the match is weak. Size tells how often a clone was seen (once, few, many) or the class of an expanded clone, and some rows leave it out.

TRBJ2-1 TRBV9 . TRBD2 CASSVLLAGDNEQFF TGTGCCAGCAGCGTACTCCTAGCGGGGGACAATGAGCAGTTCTTC
TRBJ1-1 TRBV30 . . CAWSKQAYTEAFF TGTGCCTGGAGTAAACAGGCATACACTGAAGCTTTCTTT
TRBJ1-2 TRBV11-2 . TRBD1 CASSSQSGTGVSGYTF TGTGCCAGCAGCTCCCAGAGTGGGACAGGGGTGAGCGGCTACACCTTC
TRBJ2-3 TRBV10-3 . . CAISESTLQDPPSKSTDTQYF TGTGCCATCAGTGAGTCGACCTTACAGGACCCGCCATCTAAGAGCACAGATACGCAGTATTTT
TRBJ2-2 TRBV19 . TRBD1 CASQGAKVAGELFF TGTGCCAGCCAGGGGGCGAAGGTAGCCGGGGAGCTGTTTTTT
TRBJ1-3 TRBV7-2 few TRBD1 CASSPTGSSGNTIYF TGTGCCAGCAGCCCGACAGGGAGCTCTGGAAACACCATATATTTT
TRBJ2-7 TRBV4-1 . TRBD2 CASSQAAIAGGASYEQYF TGCGCCAGCAGCCAAGCGGCGATAGCGGGAGGGGCATCCTACGAGCAGTACTTC
TRBJ2-5 TRBV7-2 . . CASSLVEFQETQYF TGTGCCAGCAGCTTAGTTGAGTTCCAAGAGACCCAGTACTTC
TRBJ2-1 TRBV29-1 . TRBD2 CSAAEGTSGHHNEQFF TGCAGCGCCGCAGAGGGGACTAGCGGGCATCACAATGAGCAGTTCTTC
TRBJ2-2 TRBV2 . . CASSLITGELFF TGTGCCAGCAGCCTTATCACCGGGGAGCTGTTTTTT
TRBJ2-3 TRBV19 . . CASSIGFGGTDTQYF TGTGCCAGTAGTATAGGTTTTGGAGGCACAGATACGCAGTATTTT
TRBJ2-3 TRBV25-1 . TRBD2 CASSGGLAGGYTQYF TGTGCCAGCAGTGGGGGACTAGCGGGAGGCTATACGCAGTATTTT
TRBJ2-7 TRBV2 . TRBD2 CASSEGSGRLYEQYF TGTGCCAGCAGTGAGGGTAGCGGGAGACTCTACGAGCAGTACTTC
TRBJ1-1 TRBV4-1 . . CASSQEGRVNTEAFF TGCGCCAGCAGCCAAGAGGGCAGGGTGAACACTGAAGCTTTCTTT
TRBJ1-1 TRBV21-1 . . CASSKGRGDTEAFF TGTGCCAGCAGCAAAGGACGGGGAGACACTGAAGCTTTCTTT
TRBJ2-1 TRBV24-1 . . CATSDISYRGTAYNEQFF TGTGCCACCAGTGATATATCCTACCGGGGGACAGCGTACAATGAGCAGTTCTTC
TRBJ1-5 TRBV28 . . CASSFQDQPQHF TGTGCCAGCAGTTTCCAGGATCAGCCCCAGCATTTT
TRBJ2-1 TRBV27 . . CASTTMAGLYNEQFF TGTGCCAGCACCACCATGGCGGGGCTCTACAATGAGCAGTTCTTC
TRBJ1-6 TRBV10-1 . . CASSYRDYNSPLHF TGCGCCAGCAGTTACAGGGACTATAATTCACCCCTCCACTTT
TRBJ2-6 TRBV5-1 once . CASGSGANVLTF TGCGCCAGCGGCTCAGGGGCCAACGTCCTGACTTTC
TRBJ1-1 TRBV12-3/TRBV12-4 . . CASSRTSPEAFF TGTGCCAGCAGTCGTACCAGTCCTGAAGCTTTCTTT
TRBJ2-7 TRBV4-1 . . CASSQAVSEPDEQYF TGCGCCAGCAGCCAAGCGGTGTCCGAACCCGACGAGCAGTACTTC
TRBJ2-3 TRBV5-4 . . CASSLGQDTQYF TGTGCCAGCAGCTTGGGACAGGATACGCAGTATTTT
TRBJ2-3 TRBV28 . . CASSRGTDTQYF TGTGCCAGCAGTCGGGGTACAGATACGCAGTATTTT
TRBJ2-3 TRBV9 . TRBD1 CASSGGQVGDTQYF TGTGCCAGCAGCGGAGGACAGGTTGGGGATACGCAGTATTTT
TRBJ2-2 TRBV19 . . CASKRQHANTGELFF TGTGCCAGTAAGCGGCAGCACGCGAACACCGGGGAGCTGTTTTTT
TRBJ1-1 TRBV29-1 . . CSVRRTSNTEAFF TGCAGCGTTAGGAGGACGTCTAACACTGAAGCTTTCTTT
TRBJ2-2 TRBV19 . . CASRRSPNTGELFF TGTGCCAGTAGGAGGAGCCCAAACACCGGGGAGCTGTTTTTT
TRBJ2-6 TRBV5-1 . . CASSQTSPGNGANVLTF TGCGCCAGCAGCCAGACCAGCCCAGGGAACGGGGCCAACGTCCTGACTTTC
TRBJ2-7 TRBV9 . . CASSVSTVPYEQYF TGTGCCAGCAGCGTAAGCACAGTTCCTTACGAGCAGTACTTC
TRBJ1-2 TRBV7-2 . . CASNWRGDGYTF TGTGCCAGCAACTGGAGGGGTGACGGCTACACCTTC
TRBJ1-3 TRBV4-2 . TRBD1 CASSQPGQVGNTIYF TGTGCCAGCAGCCAACCCGGACAGGTTGGAAACACCATATATTTT
TRBJ2-1 TRBV5-5 . . CASSFPDGYNEQFF TGTGCCAGCAGCTTCCCAGACGGGTACAATGAGCAGTTCTTC
TRBJ1-1 TRBV5-1 once . CASSLDGGTEAFF TGCGCCAGCAGCTTGGACGGGGGCACTGAAGCTTTCTTT
TRBJ2-7 TRBV4-1 . . CASSQGTSFSYEQYF TGCGCCAGCAGCCAAGGGACAAGCTTCTCCTACGAGCAGTACTTC
TRBJ1-6 TRBV5-5 few . CASSSSRSNSPLHF TGTGCCAGCAGCAGCTCGCGGAGTAATTCACCCCTCCACTTT
TRBJ2-3 TRBV6-5 . . CASSYSSDPTDTQYF TGTGCCAGCAGCTATTCAAGCGATCCCACAGATACGCAGTATTTT
TRBJ2-7 TRBV5-1 . . CASSLEGVEQYF TGCGCCAGCAGCTTGGAAGGGGTCGAGCAGTACTTC
TRBJ2-5 TRBV29-1 . TRBD2 CSVVTSGGETQYF TGCAGCGTTGTAACTAGCGGGGGGGAGACCCAGTACTTC
TRBJ2-7 TRBV7-8 . TRBD2 CASSPKGLAVIYEQYF TGTGCCAGCAGCCCAAAAGGACTAGCAGTAATCTACGAGCAGTACTTC
TRBJ2-7 TRBV29-1 . . CSVVPTRGYEQYF TGCAGCGTTGTCCCCACCAGGGGCTACGAGCAGTACTTC
TRBJ1-5 TRBV6-2/TRBV6-3 . . CASSYAGFGNQPQHF TGTGCCAGCAGTTACGCGGGGTTCGGCAATCAGCCCCAGCATTTT
TRBJ1-1 TRBV28 . . CASSYRRNTEAFF TGTGCCAGCAGTTATCGCAGGAACACTGAAGCTTTCTTT
TRBJ1-6 TRBV7-2 few . CASSSLNSPLHF TGTGCCAGCAGCTCCCTTAATTCACCCCTCCACTTT
TRBJ2-5 TRBV24-1 . . CATSDSGDTQETQYF TGTGCCACCAGTGATTCAGGGGACACCCAAGAGACCCAGTACTTC
TRBJ2-2 TRBV5-5 . . CASSTVAGELFF TGTGCCAGCAGCACAGTGGCTGGGGAGCTGTTTTTT
TRBJ2-1 TRBV7-9 . TRBD1 CASSFGTGPQRAPRNEQFF TGTGCCAGCAGCTTCGGGACAGGGCCTCAAAGAGCTCCTAGGAATGAGCAGTTCTTC
TRBJ1-2 TRBV3-1/TRBV3-2 . . CASSHRVQGNYTF TGTGCCAGCAGCCATCGCGTTCAGGGAAATTACACCTTC
TRBJ2-7 TRBV28 once . CASSLQYEQYF TGTGCCAGCAGTCTCCAGTACGAGCAGTACTTC
TRBJ2-2 TRBV29-1 . TRBD1 CSVEAGTVNTGELFF TGCAGCGTTGAGGCCGGGACAGTTAACACCGGGGAGCTGTTTTTT
TRBJ1-3 TRBV2 . . CASTTGPSGNTIYF TGTGCCAGCACAACAGGGCCCTCTGGAAACACCATATATTTT
TRBJ2-1 TRBV13 . . CASSLGRDEQFF TGTGCCAGCAGCTTAGGACGGGATGAGCAGTTCTTC
TRBJ1-4 TRBV7-2 . . CASSPTGGLVTNEKLFF TGTGCCAGCAGCCCCACCGGGGGGTTGGTAACTAATGAAAAACTGTTTTTT
TRBJ1-1 TRBV9 . . CASSPRGAGTEAFF TGTGCCAGCAGCCCCCGTGGGGCTGGGACTGAAGCTTTCTTT
TRBJ1-6 TRBV30 once TRBD1 CAWSVGQGVSPLHF TGTGCCTGGAGTGTCGGACAGGGGGTATCACCCCTCCACTTT
TRBJ1-2 TRBV30 once . CAWSRENNYGYTF TGTGCCTGGAGCCGGGAGAACAACTATGGCTACACCTTC